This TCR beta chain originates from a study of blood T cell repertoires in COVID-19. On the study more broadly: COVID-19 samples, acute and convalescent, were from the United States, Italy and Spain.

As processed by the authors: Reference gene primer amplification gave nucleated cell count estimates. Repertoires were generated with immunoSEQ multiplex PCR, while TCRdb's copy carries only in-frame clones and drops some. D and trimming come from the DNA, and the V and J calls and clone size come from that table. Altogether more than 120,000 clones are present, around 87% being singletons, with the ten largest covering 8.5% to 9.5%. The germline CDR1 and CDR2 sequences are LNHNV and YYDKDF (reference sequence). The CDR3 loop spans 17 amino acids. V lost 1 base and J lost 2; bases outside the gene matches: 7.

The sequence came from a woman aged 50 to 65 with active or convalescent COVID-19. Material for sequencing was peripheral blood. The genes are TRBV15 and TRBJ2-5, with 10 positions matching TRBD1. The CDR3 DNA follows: TGTGCCACCAGCAGAGGTTTTCCGGGACAGGGGCAAGAGACCCAGTACTTC. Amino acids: CATSRGFPGQGQETQYF.